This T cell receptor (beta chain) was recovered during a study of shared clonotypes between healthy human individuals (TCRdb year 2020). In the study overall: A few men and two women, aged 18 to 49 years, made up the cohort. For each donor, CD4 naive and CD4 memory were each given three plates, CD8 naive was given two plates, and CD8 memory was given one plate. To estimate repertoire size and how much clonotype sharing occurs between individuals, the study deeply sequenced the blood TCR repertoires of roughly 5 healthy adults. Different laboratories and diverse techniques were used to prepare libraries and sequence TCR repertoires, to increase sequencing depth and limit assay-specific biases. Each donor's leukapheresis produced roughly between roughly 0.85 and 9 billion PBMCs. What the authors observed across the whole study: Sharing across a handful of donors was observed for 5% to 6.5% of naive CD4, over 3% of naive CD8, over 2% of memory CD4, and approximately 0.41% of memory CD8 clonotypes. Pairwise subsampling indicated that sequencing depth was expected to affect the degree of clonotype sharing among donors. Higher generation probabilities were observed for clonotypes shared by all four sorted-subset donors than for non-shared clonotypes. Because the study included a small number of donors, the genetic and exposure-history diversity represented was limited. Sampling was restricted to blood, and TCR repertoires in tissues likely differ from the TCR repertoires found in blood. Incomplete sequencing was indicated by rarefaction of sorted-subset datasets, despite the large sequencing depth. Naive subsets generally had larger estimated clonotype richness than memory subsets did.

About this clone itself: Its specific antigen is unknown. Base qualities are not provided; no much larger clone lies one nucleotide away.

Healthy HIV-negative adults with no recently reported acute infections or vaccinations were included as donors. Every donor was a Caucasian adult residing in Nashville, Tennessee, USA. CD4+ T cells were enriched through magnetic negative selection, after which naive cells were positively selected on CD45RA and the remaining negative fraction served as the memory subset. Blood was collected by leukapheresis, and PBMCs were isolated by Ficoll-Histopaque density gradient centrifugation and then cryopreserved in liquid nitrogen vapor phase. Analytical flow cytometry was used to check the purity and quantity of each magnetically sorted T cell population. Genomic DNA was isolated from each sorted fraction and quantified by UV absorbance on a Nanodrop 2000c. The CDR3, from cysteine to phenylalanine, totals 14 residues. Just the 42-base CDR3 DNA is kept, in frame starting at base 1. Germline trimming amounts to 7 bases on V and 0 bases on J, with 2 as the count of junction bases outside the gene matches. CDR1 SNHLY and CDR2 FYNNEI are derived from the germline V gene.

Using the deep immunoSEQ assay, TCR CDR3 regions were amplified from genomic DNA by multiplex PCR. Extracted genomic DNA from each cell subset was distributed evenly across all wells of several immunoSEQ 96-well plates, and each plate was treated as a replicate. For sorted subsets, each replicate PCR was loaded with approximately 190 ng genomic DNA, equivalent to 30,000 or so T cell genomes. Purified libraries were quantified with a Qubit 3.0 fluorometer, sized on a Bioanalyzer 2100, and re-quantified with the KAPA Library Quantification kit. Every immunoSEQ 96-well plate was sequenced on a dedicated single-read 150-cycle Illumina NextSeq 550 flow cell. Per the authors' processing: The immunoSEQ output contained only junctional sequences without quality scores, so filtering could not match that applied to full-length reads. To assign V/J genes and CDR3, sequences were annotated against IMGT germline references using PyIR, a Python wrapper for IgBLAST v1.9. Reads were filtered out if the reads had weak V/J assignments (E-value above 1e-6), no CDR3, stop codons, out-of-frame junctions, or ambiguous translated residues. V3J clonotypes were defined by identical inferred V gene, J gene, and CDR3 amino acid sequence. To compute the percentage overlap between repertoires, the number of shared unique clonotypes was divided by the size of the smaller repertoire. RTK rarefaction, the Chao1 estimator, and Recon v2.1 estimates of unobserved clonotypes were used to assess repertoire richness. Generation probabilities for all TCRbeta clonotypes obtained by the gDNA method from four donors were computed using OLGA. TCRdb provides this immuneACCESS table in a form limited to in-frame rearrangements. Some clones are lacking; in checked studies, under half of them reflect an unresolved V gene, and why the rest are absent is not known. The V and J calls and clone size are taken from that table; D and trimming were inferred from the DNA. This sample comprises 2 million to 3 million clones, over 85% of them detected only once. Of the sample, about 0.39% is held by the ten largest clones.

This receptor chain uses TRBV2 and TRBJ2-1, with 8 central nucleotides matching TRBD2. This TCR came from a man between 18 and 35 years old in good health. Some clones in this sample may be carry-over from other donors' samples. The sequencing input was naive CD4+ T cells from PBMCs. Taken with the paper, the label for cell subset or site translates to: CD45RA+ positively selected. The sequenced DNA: TGTGCCAGCACCACTAGCGGCTCCTACAATGAGCAGTTCTTC. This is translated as CASTTSGSYNEQFF.